This T cell receptor beta chain was documented in a study of tumor-infiltrating lymphocytes in oesophageal squamous cell carcinoma. In its sample, this clonotype was seen many times. TCRdb re-analysed the PCR reads in MiXCR, keeping a single row per CDR3 protein. The table has about 13,000 distinct CDR3 sequences, around 55% seen once. Germline V lookup: CDR1 MDHEN, CDR2 SYDVKM. This CDR3 spans 12 amino acids. V dropped 0 bases and J dropped 8 bases, with 7 bases sitting between them. The material sequenced was esophageal tumor tissue. The chain joins TRBV28 to TRBJ1-1; D is unclear. The receptor comes from a male donor with esophageal squamous cell carcinoma. The CDR3 sequence: CASSLWVGEAFF. The CDR3 nucleotides are TGTGCCAGCAGTTTATGGGTGGGAGAAGCTTTCTTT.